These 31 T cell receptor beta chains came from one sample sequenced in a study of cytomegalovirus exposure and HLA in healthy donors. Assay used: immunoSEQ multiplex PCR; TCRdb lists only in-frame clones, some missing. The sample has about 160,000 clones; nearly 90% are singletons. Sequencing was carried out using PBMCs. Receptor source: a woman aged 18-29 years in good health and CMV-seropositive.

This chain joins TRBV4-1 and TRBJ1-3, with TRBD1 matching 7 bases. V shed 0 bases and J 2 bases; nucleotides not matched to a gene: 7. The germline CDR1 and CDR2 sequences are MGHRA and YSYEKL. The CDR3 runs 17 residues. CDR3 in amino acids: CASSQEGQRIAGNTIYF. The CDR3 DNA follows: TGCGCCAGCAGCCAAGAGGGACAGAGAATCGCTGGAAACACCATATATTTT.

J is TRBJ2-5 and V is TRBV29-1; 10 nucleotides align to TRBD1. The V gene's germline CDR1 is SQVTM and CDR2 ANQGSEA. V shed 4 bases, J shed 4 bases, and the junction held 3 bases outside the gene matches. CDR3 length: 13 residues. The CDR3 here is CSVGRDRGETQYF. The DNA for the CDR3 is TGCAGCGTTGGCCGGGACAGGGGAGAGACCCAGTACTTC.

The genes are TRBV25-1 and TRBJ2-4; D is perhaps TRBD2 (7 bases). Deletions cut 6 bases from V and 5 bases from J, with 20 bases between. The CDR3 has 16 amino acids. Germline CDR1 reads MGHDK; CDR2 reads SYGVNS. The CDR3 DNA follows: TGTGCCAGCAGCCACACGGGGACTAAGGGGGAAAACATTCAGTACTTC. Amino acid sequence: CASSHTGTKGENIQYF.

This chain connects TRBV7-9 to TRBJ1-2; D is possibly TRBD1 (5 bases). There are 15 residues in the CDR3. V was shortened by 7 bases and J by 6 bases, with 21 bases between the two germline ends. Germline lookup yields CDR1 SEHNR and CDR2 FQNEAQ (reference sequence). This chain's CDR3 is CASNRRDSLRDGYTF. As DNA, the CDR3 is TGTGCCAGCAACCGCCGGGACTCTCTTAGAGATGGCTACACCTTC.

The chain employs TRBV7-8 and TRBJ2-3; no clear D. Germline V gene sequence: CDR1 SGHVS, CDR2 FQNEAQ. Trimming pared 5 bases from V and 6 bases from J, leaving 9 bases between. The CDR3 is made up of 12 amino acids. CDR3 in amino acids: CASSPGTDTQYF. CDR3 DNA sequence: TGTGCCAGCAGCCCCGGTACGGATACGCAGTATTTT.

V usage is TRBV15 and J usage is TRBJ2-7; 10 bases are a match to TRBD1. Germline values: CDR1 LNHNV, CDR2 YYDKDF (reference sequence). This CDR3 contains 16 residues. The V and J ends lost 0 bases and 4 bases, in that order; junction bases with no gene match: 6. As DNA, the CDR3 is TGTGCCACCAGCAGAGACTCCGGGACAGGGGCTTACGAGCAGTACTTC. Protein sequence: CATSRDSGTGAYEQYF. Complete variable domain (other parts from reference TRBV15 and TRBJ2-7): DAMVIQNPRYQVTQFGKPVTLSCSQTLNHNVMYWYQQKSSQAPKLLFHYYDKDFNNEADTPDNFQSRRPNTSFCFLDIRSPGLGDTAMYLCATSRDSGTGAYEQYFGPGTRLTVT.

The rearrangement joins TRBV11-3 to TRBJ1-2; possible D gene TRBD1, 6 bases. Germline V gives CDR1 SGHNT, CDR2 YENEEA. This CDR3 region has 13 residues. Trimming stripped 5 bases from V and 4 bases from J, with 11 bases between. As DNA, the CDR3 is TGTGCCAGCAGCGGGGGCGTTACCTATGGCTACACCTTC. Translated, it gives CASSGGVTYGYTF.

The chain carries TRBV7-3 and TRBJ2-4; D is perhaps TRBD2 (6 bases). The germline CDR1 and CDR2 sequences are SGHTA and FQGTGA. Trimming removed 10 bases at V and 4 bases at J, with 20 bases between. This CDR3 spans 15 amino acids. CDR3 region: CAILTWGEVKNIQYF. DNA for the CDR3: TGTGCCATCTTAACATGGGGGGAGGTTAAAAACATTCAGTACTTC.

CDR3 in DNA: TGTGCCAGCAGCGTAGAGATGACTAGCGGGTGGAGCACCGGGGAGCTGTTTTTT. This sequence encodes CASSVEMTSGWSTGELFF. This rearrangement joins TRBV9 to TRBJ2-2, with 10 nucleotides matching TRBD2. The trim removed 0 bases at V and 4 bases at J, leaving 9 bases unmatched. Germline values: CDR1 SGDLS, CDR2 YYNGEE. The CDR3 is 18 amino acids.

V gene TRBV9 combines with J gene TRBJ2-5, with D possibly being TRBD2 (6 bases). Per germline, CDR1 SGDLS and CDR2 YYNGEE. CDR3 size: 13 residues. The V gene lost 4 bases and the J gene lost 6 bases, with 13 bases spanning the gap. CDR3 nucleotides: TGTGCCAGCAGCCCACGGGAGCAGCAGACCCAGTACTTC. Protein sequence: CASSPREQQTQYF.

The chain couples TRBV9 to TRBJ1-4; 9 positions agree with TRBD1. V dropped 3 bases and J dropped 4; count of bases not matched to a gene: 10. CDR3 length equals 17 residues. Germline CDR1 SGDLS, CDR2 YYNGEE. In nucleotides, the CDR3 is TGTGCCAGCAGCGGACAGGGGGTCAGGGGGGTTAATGAAAAACTGTTTTTT. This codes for CASSGQGVRGVNEKLFF.

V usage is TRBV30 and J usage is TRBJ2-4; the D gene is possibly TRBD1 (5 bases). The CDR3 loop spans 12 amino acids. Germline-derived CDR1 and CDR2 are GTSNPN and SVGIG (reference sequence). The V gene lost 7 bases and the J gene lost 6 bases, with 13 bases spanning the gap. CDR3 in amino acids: CASVDIGNIQYF. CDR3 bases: TGTGCCTCGGTGGACATCGGAAACATTCAGTACTTC.

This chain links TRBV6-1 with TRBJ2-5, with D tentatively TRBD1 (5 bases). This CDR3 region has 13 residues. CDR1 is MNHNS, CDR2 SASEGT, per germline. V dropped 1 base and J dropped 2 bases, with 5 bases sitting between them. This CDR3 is CASSEDRQETQYF. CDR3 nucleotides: TGTGCCAGCAGTGAAGACAGGCAAGAGACCCAGTACTTC.

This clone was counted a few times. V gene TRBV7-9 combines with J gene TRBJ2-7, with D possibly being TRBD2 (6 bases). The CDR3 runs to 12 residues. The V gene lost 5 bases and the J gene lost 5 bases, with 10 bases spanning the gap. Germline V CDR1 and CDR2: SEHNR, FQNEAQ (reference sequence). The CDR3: CASSPGDDEQYF. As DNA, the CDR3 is TGTGCCAGCAGCCCGGGGGACGACGAGCAGTACTTC.

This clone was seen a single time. CDR3 in DNA: TGTGCCAGCAGCTTGGGAGCCTCTGGGGCCAACGTCCTGACTTTC. It codes for CASSLGASGANVLTF. The V gene is TRBV5-6, the J gene TRBJ2-6; D unclear. Germline CDR1 is SGHDT and CDR2 is YYEEEE. V lost 0 bases, J lost 0 bases, and 4 bases lay in between. CDR3 length: 15 residues.

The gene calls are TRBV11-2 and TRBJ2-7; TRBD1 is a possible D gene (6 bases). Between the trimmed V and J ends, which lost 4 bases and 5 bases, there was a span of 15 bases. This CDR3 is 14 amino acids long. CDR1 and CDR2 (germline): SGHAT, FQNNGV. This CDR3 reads CASSSTGGIDEQYF. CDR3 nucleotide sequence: TGTGCCAGCAGCTCGACAGGAGGTATCGACGAGCAGTACTTC.

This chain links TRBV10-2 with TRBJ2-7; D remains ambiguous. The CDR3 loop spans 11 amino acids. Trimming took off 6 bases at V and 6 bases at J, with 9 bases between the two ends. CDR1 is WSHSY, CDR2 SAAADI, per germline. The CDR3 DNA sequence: TGCGCCAGCAGGGGCGAATTCGAGCAGTACTTC. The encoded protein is CASRGEFEQYF.

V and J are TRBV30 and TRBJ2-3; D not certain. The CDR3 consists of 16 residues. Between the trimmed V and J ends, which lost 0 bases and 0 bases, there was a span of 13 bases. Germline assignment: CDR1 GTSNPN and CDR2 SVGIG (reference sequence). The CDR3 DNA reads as TGTGCCTGGAGTGTACTTAGGCAGACTAGCACAGATACGCAGTATTTT. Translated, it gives CAWSVLRQTSTDTQYF. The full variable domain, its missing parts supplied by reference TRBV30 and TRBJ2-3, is SQTIHQWPATLVQPVGSPLSLECTVEGTSNPNLYWYRQAAGRGLQLLFYSVGIGQISSEVPQNLSASRPQDRQFILSSKKLLLSDSGFYLCAWSVLRQTSTDTQYFGPGTRLTVL.

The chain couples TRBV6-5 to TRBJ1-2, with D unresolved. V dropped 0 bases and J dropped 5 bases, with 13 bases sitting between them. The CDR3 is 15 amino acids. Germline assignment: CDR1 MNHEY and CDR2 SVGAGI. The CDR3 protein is CASSYSRGSPYGYTF. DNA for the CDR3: TGTGCCAGCAGTTACTCGAGAGGGAGTCCTTATGGCTACACCTTC.

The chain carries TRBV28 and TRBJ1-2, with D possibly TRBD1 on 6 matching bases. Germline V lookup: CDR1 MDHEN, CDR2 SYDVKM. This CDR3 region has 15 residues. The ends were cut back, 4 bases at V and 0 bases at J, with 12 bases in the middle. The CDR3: CASSSTGLTNYGYTF. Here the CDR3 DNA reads TGTGCCAGCAGTTCAACAGGGTTAACTAACTATGGCTACACCTTC.

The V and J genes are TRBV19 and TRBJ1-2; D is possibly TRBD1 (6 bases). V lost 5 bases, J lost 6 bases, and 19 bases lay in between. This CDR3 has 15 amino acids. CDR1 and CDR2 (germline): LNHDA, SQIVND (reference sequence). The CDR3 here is CASSPPQGQTHGYTF. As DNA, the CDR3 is TGTGCCAGTAGTCCTCCCCAGGGACAAACCCATGGCTACACCTTC. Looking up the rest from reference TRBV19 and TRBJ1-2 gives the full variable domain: DGGITQSPKYLFRKEGQNVTLSCEQNLNHDAMYWYRQDPGQGLRLIYYSQIVNDFQKGDIAEGYSVSREKKESFPLTVTSAQKNPTAFYLCASSPPQGQTHGYTFGSGTRLTVV.

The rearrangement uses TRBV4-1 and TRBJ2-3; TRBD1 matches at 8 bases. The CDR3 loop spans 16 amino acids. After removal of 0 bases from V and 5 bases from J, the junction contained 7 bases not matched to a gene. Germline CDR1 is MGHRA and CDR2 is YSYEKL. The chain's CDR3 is CASSQEGTGMGDTQYF. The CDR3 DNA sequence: TGCGCCAGCAGCCAAGAAGGGACAGGCATGGGAGATACGCAGTATTTT.

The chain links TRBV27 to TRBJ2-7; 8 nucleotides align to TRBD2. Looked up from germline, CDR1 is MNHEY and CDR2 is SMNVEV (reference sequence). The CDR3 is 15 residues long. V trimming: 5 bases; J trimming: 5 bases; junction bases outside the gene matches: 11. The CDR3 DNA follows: TGTGCCAGCAGTCCCCCCCCGGCTAGCGGGCACGAGCAGTACTTC. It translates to CASSPPPASGHEQYF.

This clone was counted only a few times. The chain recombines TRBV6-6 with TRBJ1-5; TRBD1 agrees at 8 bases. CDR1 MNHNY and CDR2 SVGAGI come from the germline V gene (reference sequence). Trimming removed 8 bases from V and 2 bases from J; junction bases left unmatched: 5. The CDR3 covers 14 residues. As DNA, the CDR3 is TGTGCCAGCGCGACAGGGGTTCGCAATCAGCCCCAGCATTTT. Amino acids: CASATGVRNQPQHF.

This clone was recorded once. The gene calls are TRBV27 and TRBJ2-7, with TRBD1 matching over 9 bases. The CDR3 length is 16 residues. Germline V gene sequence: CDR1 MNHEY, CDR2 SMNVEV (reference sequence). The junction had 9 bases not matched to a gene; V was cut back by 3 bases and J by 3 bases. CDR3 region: CASSFPRQGGHYEQYF. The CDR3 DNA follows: TGTGCCAGCAGTTTCCCACGACAGGGGGGACACTACGAGCAGTACTTC.

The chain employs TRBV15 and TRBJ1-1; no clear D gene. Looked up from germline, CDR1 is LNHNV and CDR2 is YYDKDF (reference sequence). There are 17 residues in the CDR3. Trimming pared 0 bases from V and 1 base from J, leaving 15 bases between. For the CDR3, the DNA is TGTGCCACCAGCAGAGATCGGAACATTCGGGAGAACACTGAAGCTTTCTTT. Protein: CATSRDRNIRENTEAFF.

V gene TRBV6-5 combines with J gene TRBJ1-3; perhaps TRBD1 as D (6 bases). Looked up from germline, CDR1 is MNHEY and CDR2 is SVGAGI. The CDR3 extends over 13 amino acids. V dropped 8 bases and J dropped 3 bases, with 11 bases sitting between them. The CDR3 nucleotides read TGTGCCAGCGCACAGGGTTTTGGAAACACCATATATTTT. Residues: CASAQGFGNTIYF.

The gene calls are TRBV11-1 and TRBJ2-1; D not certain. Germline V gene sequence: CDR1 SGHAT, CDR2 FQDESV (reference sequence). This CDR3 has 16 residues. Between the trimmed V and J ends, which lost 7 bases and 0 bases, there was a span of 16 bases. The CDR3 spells CASNSKDRGSYNEQFF. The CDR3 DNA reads TGTGCCAGCAACTCAAAAGATAGAGGCTCCTACAATGAGCAGTTCTTC. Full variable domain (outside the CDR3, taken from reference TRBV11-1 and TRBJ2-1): EAEVAQSPRYKITEKSQAVAFWCDPISGHATLYWYRQILGQGPELLVQFQDESVVDDSQLPKDRFSAERLKGVDSTLKIQPAELGDSAMYLCASNSKDRGSYNEQFFGPGTRLTVL.

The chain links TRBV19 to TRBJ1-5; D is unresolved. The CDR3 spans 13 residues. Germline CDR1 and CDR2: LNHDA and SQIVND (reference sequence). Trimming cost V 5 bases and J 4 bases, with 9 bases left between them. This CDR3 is CASSSRTNQPQHF. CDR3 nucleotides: TGTGCCAGTAGTTCGCGAACTAATCAGCCCCAGCATTTT.

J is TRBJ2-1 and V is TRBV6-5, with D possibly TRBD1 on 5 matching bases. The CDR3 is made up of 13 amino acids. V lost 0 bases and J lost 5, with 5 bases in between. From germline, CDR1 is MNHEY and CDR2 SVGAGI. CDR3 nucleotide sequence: TGTGCCAGCAGTTACTCAGGGGACAATGAGCAGTTCTTC. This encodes CASSYSGDNEQFF.

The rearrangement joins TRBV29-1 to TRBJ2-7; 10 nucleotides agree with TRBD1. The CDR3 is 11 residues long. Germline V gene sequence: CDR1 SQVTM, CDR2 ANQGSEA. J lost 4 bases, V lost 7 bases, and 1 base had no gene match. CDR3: CSAGQGYEQYF. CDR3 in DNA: TGCAGCGCGGGACAGGGGTACGAGCAGTACTTC.